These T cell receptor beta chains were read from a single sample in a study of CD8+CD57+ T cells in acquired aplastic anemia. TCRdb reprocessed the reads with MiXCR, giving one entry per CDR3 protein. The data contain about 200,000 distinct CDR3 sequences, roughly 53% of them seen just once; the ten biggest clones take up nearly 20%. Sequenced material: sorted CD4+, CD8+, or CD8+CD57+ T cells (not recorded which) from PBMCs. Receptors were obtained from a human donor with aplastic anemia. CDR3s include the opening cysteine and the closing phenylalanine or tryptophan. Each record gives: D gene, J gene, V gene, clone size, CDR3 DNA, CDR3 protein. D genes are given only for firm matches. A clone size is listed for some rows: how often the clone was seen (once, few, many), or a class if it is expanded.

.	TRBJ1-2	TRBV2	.	TGTGCCAGCAGTGAACGGACCTCTGGAAACACCTTC	CASSERTSGNTF
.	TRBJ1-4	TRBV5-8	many	TGTGCCAGCAGCTTGGAGGGTAATGGAAATGAAAAACTGTTTTTT	CASSLEGNGNEKLFF
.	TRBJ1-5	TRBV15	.	TGTGCCACCAGCAGGGACACACTAATCAATCAGCCCCAGCATTTT	CATSRDTLINQPQHF
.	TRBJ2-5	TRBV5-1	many	TGCGCCAGCAGCTTGGTGCTTAGGGGGGCGGAAGAGACCCAGTACTTC	CASSLVLRGAEETQYF
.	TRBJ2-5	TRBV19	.	TGTGCCAGTAGTATAGGAACAGGGGAGACCCAGTACTTC	CASSIGTGETQYF
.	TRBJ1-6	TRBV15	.	TGTGCCACCAGCAGCCTCGACACAGGGTCCCCCCTCCACTTT	CATSSLDTGSPLHF
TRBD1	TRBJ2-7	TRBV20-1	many	TGCAGTGCGTTAAAGGGACAGGGCTACGAGCAGTACTTC	CSALKGQGYEQYF
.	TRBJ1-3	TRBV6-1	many	TGTGCCAGCAGGTCAGTCGGAAACACCATATATTTT	CASRSVGNTIYF
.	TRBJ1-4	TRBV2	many	TGTGCCAGCAGACATACGACAGGCTCAACTAATGAAAAACTGTTTTTT	CASRHTTGSTNEKLFF
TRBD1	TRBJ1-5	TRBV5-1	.	TGCGCCAGCAGCTTGGGGCGGACAGGTGGCAATCAGCCCCAGCATTTT	CASSLGRTGGNQPQHF
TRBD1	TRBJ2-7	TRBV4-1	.	TGCGCCAGCAGCCAAGGGCTCAGGGGGCTGGGGGAGCAGTACTTC	CASSQGLRGLGEQYF
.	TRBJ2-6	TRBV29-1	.	TGCAGCGTCTTAAACAGGCATTCCTCCGGGGCCAACGTCCTGACTTTC	CSVLNRHSSGANVLTF
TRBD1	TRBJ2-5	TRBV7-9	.	TGTGCCAGCAGCCCAGGACAGGGGGACGGTGAGACCCAGTACTTC	CASSPGQGDGETQYF
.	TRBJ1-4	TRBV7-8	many	TGTGCCAGCAGCTTAGCGCGATGGGGGCGGCTGACTAATGAAAAACTGTTTTTT	CASSLARWGRLTNEKLFF
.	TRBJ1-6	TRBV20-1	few	TGCAGTGCTACAACATCGATCAGGACCTATAATTCACCCCTCCACTTT	CSATTSIRTYNSPLHF
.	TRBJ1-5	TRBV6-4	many	TGTGCCAGCAGTGATCAGGGCGGGCATCAGCCCCAGCATTTT	CASSDQGGHQPQHF
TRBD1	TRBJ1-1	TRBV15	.	TGTGCCACCAGCAGAGTAGGGGGCCGGGGGAACACTGAAGCTTTCTTT	CATSRVGGRGNTEAFF
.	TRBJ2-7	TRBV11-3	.	TGTGCAGCAGCTACAGGGTGTGCCTACGAGCAGTACTTC	CAAATGCAYEQYF
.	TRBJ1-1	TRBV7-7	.	TGTGCTAGCAGCTTAGTCCCAGGCGTCGGGGAAGCTTTCTTT	CASSLVPGVGEAFF
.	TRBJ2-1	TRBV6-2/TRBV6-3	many	TGTGCCAGCAGATTGATCGGCCTAGAGCAGTTCTTC	CASRLIGLEQFF
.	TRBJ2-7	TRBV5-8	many	TGTGCCAGCAGCTTGGTGGTCAGGGTCTCGTACGAGCAGTACTTC	CASSLVVRVSYEQYF
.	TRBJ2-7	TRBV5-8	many	TGTGCCAGCAGCTCCGATGGACGGAGGGTTTCCTACGAGCAGTACTTC	CASSSDGRRVSYEQYF
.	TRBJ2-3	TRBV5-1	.	TGCGCCAGCAGCTTTGCCCGAGAAGATACGCAGTATTTT	CASSFAREDTQYF